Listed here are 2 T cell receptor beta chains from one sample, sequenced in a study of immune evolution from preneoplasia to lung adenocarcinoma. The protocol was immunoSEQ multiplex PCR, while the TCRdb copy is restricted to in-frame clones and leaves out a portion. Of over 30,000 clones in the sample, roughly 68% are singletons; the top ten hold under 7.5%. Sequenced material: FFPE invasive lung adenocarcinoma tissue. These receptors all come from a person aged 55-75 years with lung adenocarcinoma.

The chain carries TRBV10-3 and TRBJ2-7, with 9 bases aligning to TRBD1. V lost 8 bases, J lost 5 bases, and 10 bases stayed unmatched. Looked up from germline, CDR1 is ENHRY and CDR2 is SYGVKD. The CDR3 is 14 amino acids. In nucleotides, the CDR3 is TGTGCCATCTCTCTTCCTGGACAGGGGAACGAGCAGTACTTC. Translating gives CAISLPGQGNEQYF.

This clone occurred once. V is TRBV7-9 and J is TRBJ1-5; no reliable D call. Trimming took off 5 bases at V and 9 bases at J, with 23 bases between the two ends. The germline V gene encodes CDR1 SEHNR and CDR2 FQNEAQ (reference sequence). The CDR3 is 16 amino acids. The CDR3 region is CASSRSVGDKSGPQHF. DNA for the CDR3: TGTGCCAGCAGCCGTTCAGTGGGTGACAAATCAGGGCCCCAGCATTTT. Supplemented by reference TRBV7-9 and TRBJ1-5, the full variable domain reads DTGVSQNPRHKITKRGQNVTFRCDPISEHNRLYWYRQTLGQGPEFLTYFQNEAQLEKSRLLSDRFSAERPKGSFSTLEIQRTEQGDSAMYLCASSRSVGDKSGPQHFGDGTRLSIL.